Following are 16 T cell receptor beta chains from one sample sequenced in a study of low-dose radiotherapy and immunotherapy resistance in tumors. With TRAV- and TRBV-specific primers, first-strand cDNA was made, covering the alpha and beta chains. PCR amplification of the TCRs was performed with Phusion for 15 to 25 PCR cycles, and it relied on a constant-region primer together with a V-primer adapter. Each CDR3 protein gets one entry after TCRdb re-called the reads with MiXCR. The repertoire holds 100,000 or so distinct CDR3 sequences, 8% to 10% seen once, with roughly 1% in the top ten. Sample time point: before trial treatment. The material sequenced was PBMCs, taken before treatment. The receptors stem from a male donor with prostate cancer.

The sample holds many counts of this clonotype. The chain couples TRBV7-9 to TRBJ1-5; no reliable D call. Trimming removed 3 bases at V and 7 bases at J, with 10 bases between. The length of the CDR3 is 13 residues. CDR1 and CDR2 from the germline V gene are SEHNR and FQNEAQ (reference sequence). DNA for the CDR3: TGTGCCAGCAGCTTCAACAGTGGGCAGCCCCAGCATTTT. Protein sequence: CASSFNSGQPQHF.

Many counts were recorded for this clonotype. This sequence joins TRBV3-1 and TRBJ1-2; 8 nucleotides match TRBD1. V lost 2 bases, J lost 3 bases, and 5 bases stayed unmatched. Germline CDR1 reads LGHDT; CDR2 reads YNNKEL (reference sequence). The CDR3 contains 15 residues. CDR3 region: CASSQRTGYDYGYTF. The CDR3 DNA is TGTGCCAGCAGCCAACGGACAGGGTACGACTATGGCTACACCTTC.

Remarks on this clonotype: A read error is the likely source, as a far larger clone sits one nucleotide away. Written as DNA, the CDR3 is TGTGCCAGCAGCCCCGGACTAGCGGGAGTGGTGGGTGAGCAGTACTTC. As protein: CASSPGLAGVVGEQYF. The J gene is TRBJ2-4, the V gene TRBV7-3; 13 nucleotides match TRBD2. CDR1 and CDR2 (germline): SGHTA, FQGTGA. This CDR3 comprises 16 residues. Trimming removed 5 bases from V and 13 bases from J; junction bases left unmatched: 14.

This clonotype was counted at least ten times. This chain connects TRBV5-1 to TRBJ2-1, with D perhaps matching TRBD1 (6 bases). CDR1 and CDR2 from the germline V gene are SGHRS and YFSETQ. The V end was cut by 0 bases, the J end by 9 bases, with 13 bases between. The CDR3 loop spans 14 amino acids. CDR3 nucleotides: TGCGCCAGCAGCTTGGAGTTGGTCAGGGGTGAGCAGTTCTTC. As protein: CASSLELVRGEQFF.

This chain links TRBV28 with TRBJ1-5, with D possibly being TRBD1 (6 bases). The germline V gene encodes CDR1 MDHEN and CDR2 SYDVKM. CDR3 length: 15 amino acids. Trimming stripped 3 bases from V and 0 bases from J, with 9 bases between. The CDR3 reads CASSFGGPSNQPQHF. In nucleotides, the CDR3 is TGTGCCAGCAGTTTCGGGGGCCCTAGCAATCAGCCCCAGCATTTT.

V gene TRBV25-1 combines with J gene TRBJ1-1, with D perhaps TRBD1 (6 bases). V was clipped by 9 bases and J by 3 bases, with 20 bases between them. The CDR3 extends over 15 amino acids. The germline gives CDR1 MGHDK, CDR2 SYGVNS. The CDR3 here is CASVAPRDIYTEAFF. The CDR3 DNA sequence: TGTGCCAGTGTTGCTCCCAGGGACATCTACACTGAAGCTTTCTTT.

The sample holds many counts of this clonotype. V is TRBV5-1 and J is TRBJ1-6, with 7 bases matching TRBD1. Germline lookup yields CDR1 SGHRS and CDR2 YFSETQ. Unmatched junction bases numbered 6, after V lost 1 base and J lost 8 bases. The CDR3 totals 15 residues. The CDR3: CASSLWTGGDSPLHF. CDR3 DNA: TGCGCCAGCAGCTTGTGGACAGGAGGAGATTCACCCCTCCACTTT. The full variable domain, completed using reference TRBV5-1 and TRBJ1-6, is KAGVTQTPRYLIKTRGQQVTLSCSPISGHRSVSWYQQTPGQGLQFLFEYFSETQRNKGNFPGRFSGRQFSNSRSEMNVSTLELGDSALYLCASSLWTGGDSPLHFGNGTRLTVT.

This clonotype was observed a handful of times. This chain uses TRBV30 with TRBJ1-5; D uncertain. The CDR3 contains 13 residues. Germline V gene sequence: CDR1 GTSNPN, CDR2 SVGIG (reference sequence). The germline V and J ends were trimmed by 1 base and 7 bases, with 11 bases remaining between them. As DNA, the CDR3 is TGTGCCTGGAGTGCGACCCTAAGGCAGCCCCAGCATTTT. This encodes CAWSATLRQPQHF.

Many counts were recorded for this clonotype. CDR3 nucleotides: TGTGCCAGCAGACCGGCGGGGCCTAGCACAGATACGCAGTATTTT. This sequence encodes CASRPAGPSTDTQYF. The V gene is TRBV7-9, the J gene TRBJ2-3; D might be TRBD2 (6 bases). This CDR3 spans 15 amino acids. Between the trimmed V and J ends, which lost 6 bases and 0 bases, there was a span of 13 bases. Per germline, CDR1 SEHNR and CDR2 FQNEAQ (reference sequence).

At least ten counts were recorded for this clonotype. The CDR3 DNA reads TGCAGTGCCACCCCGCTAGGAGGGCTGGAAGAGACCCAGTACTTC. Translation gives CSATPLGGLEETQYF. The chain couples TRBV20-1 to TRBJ2-5, with D possibly being TRBD2 (6 bases). V was pared by 6 bases and J by 3 bases, with 20 bases between. This CDR3 has 15 residues. The germline CDR1 and CDR2 sequences are DFQATT and SNEGSKA (reference sequence).

In this sample, this clonotype turned up many times. The J gene is TRBJ2-1, the V gene TRBV13; 8 nucleotides align to TRBD2. This CDR3 is 15 amino acids long. After removal of 5 bases from V and 3 bases from J, the junction contained 6 bases not matched to a gene. Germline CDR1 reads PRHDT; CDR2 reads FYEKMQ (reference sequence). The CDR3 sequence: CASSLREGDYNEQFF. The CDR3 nucleotides read TGTGCCAGCAGCCTACGGGAGGGGGACTACAATGAGCAGTTCTTC.

This clonotype was counted many times. This sequence joins TRBV29-1 and TRBJ2-5, with TRBD1 matching 7 bases. J lost 5 bases, V lost 1 base, and 7 bases had no gene match. CDR1 is SQVTM and CDR2 is ANQGSEA in the germline V gene. This CDR3 is built from 14 residues. This CDR3 reads CSVEGTGPRETQYF. The CDR3 nucleotides are TGCAGCGTTGAAGGGACAGGTCCACGGGAGACCCAGTACTTC. The whole variable domain, remainder taken from reference TRBV29-1 and TRBJ2-5, is SAVISQKPSRDICQRGTSLTIQCQVDSQVTMMFWYRQQPGQSLTLIATANQGSEATYESGFVIDKFPISRPNLTFSTLTVSNMSPEDSSIYLCSVEGTGPRETQYFGPGTRLLVL.

The rearrangement links TRBV4-1 to TRBJ1-3; D is possibly TRBD1 (5 bases). The V end was cut by 5 bases, the J end by 0 bases, with 17 bases between. CDR3 length: 17 residues. Germline CDR1 MGHRA, CDR2 YSYEKL. The CDR3 DNA sequence: TGCGCCAGCAGCTTGGTTAATAGTGGGACCTCTGGAAACACCATATATTTT. Translating it yields CASSLVNSGTSGNTIYF.

There are many counts of this clonotype. This chain connects TRBV6-5 to TRBJ1-1; perhaps TRBD1 as D (6 bases). CDR3 length: 15 residues. Germline loops: CDR1 MNHEY, CDR2 SVGAGI. With 6 bases removed from V and 1 base from J, the gap between germline ends came to 15 bases. The CDR3 bases are TGTGCCAGCAGGAAGCCAGGGGCGGAGAACACTGAAGCTTTCTTT. This gives the protein CASRKPGAENTEAFF.

This clonotype was recorded many times. This chain joins TRBV6-1 and TRBJ2-3; 7 nucleotides agree with TRBD2. This CDR3 contains 13 residues. V shed 4 bases, J shed 9 bases, and the junction held 7 bases outside the gene matches. Looked up from germline, CDR1 is MNHNS and CDR2 is SASEGT. CDR3 amino acids: CASSAREFETQYF. Here the CDR3 DNA reads TGTGCCAGCAGTGCGCGGGAGTTTGAAACGCAGTATTTT.

This clonotype was picked up many times. V and J are TRBV12-3 or TRBV12-4 and TRBJ2-1; 8 bases fit TRBD1. This CDR3 has 14 residues. J lost 4 bases, V lost 5 bases, and 4 bases had no gene match. The CDR3 sequence: CASSPDRVYNEQFF. The CDR3 coding sequence is TGTGCCAGCAGTCCGGACAGGGTTTACAATGAGCAGTTCTTC.